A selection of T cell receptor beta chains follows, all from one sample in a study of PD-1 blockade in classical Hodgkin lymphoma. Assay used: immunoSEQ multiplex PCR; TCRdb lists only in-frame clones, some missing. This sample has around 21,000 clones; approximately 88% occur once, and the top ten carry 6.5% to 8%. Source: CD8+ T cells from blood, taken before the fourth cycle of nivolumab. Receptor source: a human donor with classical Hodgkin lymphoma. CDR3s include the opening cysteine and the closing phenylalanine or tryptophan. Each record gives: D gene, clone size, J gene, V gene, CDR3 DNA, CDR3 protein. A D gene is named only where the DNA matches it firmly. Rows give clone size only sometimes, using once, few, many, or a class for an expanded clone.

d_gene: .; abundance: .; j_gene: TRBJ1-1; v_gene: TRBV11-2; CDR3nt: TGTGCCAGCAGCTTTTCTGGCACTGAAGCTTTCTTT; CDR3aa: CASSFSGTEAFF
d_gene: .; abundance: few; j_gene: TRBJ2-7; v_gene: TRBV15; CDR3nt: TGTGCCACCAGCAGAGGACAGCGACCCTACGAGCAGTACTTC; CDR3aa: CATSRGQRPYEQYF
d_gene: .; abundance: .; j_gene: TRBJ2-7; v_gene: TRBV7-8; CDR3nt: TGTGCCAGCACCCCCCCGGACATCCCGCCCTACGAGCAGTACTTC; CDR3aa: CASTPPDIPPYEQYF
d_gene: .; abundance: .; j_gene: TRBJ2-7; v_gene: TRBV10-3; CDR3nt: TGTGCCATCCAGTACCGGCAGGGCTTGCACGAGCAGTACTTC; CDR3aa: CAIQYRQGLHEQYF
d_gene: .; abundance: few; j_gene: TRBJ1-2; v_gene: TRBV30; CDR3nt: TGTGCCTGGAGTGCGGTGGGGGGCTATGGCTACACCTTC; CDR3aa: CAWSAVGGYGYTF
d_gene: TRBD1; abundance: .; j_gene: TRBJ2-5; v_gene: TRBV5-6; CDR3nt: TGTGCCAGCAGCTTGGATTTAAGGACAGGGCTGGGGGAGACCCAGTACTTC; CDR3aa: CASSLDLRTGLGETQYF
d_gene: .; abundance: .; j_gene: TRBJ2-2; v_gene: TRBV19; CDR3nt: TGTGCCAGTAGTATCGCTAGCCGTGGCACCGGGGAGCTGTTTTTT; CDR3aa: CASSIASRGTGELFF
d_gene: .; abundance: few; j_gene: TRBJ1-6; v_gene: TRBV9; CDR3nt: TGTGCCAGCAGCGCGACCGCGGATAGCGCACGGCCCCTCCACTTT; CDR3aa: CASSATADSARPLHF
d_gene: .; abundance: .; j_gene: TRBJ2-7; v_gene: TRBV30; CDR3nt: TGTGCCTGGAGTGTACGGCAGCTCTACGAGCAGTACTTC; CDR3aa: CAWSVRQLYEQYF
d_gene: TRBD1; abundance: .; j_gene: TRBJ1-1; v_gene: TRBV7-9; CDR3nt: TGTGCCAGCAGCTTAGGACAGGGCGCCTTTACTGAAGCTTTCTTT; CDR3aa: CASSLGQGAFTEAFF
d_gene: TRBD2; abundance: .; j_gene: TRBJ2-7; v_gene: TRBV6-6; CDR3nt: TGTGCCAGCAGTAGCCTAGCGGCGAACCCCTACGAGCAGTACTTC; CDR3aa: CASSSLAANPYEQYF
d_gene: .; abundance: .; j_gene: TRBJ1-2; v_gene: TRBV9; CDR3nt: TGTGCCAGCAGCGTAACGGGGGGCGCTTTCTATGGCTACACCTTC; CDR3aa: CASSVTGGAFYGYTF
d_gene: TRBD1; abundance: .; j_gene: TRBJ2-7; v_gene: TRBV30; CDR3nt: TGTGCCTGGAGTGCTGGACAGGCCTACGAGCAGTACTTC; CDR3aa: CAWSAGQAYEQYF
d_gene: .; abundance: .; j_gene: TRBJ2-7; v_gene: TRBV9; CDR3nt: TGTGCCAGCAGCGTGGGCGACCGGCCGTCCTACGAGCAGTACTTC; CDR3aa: CASSVGDRPSYEQYF
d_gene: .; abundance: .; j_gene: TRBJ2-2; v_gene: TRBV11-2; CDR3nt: TGTGCCAGCATCCCTCCCGGACCTATCGGGGAGCTGTTTTTT; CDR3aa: CASIPPGPIGELFF
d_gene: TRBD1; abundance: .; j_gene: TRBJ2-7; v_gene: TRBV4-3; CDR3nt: TGCGCCAGCAGCCAAGACTCGGGACAGTCCTACGAGCAGTACTTC; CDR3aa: CASSQDSGQSYEQYF
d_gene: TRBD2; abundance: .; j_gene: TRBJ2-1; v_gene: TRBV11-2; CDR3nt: TGTGCCAGCAGCCCGAGGACTAGCGGGGGGGCGGGGAATGAGCAGTTCTTC; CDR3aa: CASSPRTSGGAGNEQFF
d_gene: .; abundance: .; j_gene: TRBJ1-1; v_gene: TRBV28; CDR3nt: TGTGCCAGCAGTCTGACCGGGGGAGCTTTCTTT; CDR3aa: CASSLTGGAFF
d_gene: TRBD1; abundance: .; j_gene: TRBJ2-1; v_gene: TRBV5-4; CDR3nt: TGTGCCAGCAGCGGGACAGCCTACAATGAGCAGTTCTTC; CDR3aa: CASSGTAYNEQFF
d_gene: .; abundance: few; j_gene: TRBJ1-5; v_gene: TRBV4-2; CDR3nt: TGTGCCAGCAGCCAGGAGACAGGAGGTCAGCCCCAGCATTTT; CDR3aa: CASSQETGGQPQHF
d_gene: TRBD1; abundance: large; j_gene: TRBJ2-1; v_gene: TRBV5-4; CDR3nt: TGTGCCAGCGAATCCCGACAGGGGGCCTACAATGAGCAGTTCTTC; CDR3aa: CASESRQGAYNEQFF
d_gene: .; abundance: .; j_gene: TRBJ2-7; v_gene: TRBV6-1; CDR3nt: TGTGCCAGCAGTGAGGTCTGGGGGTATGAGCAGTACTTC; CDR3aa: CASSEVWGYEQYF
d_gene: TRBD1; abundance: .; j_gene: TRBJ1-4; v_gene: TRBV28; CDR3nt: TGTGCCAGCAGTAAGGACAGGGGGAGTGAAAAACTGTTTTTT; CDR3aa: CASSKDRGSEKLFF
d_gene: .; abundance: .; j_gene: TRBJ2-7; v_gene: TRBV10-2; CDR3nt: TGCGCCAGCAGTCCCCCTTCTGACATAGCCGAGCAGTACTTC; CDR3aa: CASSPPSDIAEQYF
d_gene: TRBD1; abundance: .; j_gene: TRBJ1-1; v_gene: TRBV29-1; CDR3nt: TGCAGCGTTGAAGACACCGGGACAGTTTCAACTGAAGCTTTCTTT; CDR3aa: CSVEDTGTVSTEAFF
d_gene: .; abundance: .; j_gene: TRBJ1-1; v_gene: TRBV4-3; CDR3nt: TGCGCCAGCCGGCTGGACACCAACACTGAAGCTTTCTTT; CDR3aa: CASRLDTNTEAFF
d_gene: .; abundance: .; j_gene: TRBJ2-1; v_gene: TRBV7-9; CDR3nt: TGTGCCAGCAGCTTAACGGGGAGCTCCTACAATGAGCAGTTCTTC; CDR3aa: CASSLTGSSYNEQFF
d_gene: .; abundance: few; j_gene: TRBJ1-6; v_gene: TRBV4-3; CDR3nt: TGCGCCAGCAGCCAAGATGAAGGGGTTACACCCCTCCACTTT; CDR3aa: CASSQDEGVTPLHF
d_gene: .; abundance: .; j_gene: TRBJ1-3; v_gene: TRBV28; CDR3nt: TGTGCCAGCACCTACGGACAGTTTGGAAACACCATATATTTT; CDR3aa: CASTYGQFGNTIYF